This T cell receptor beta chain is drawn from a study of technical replicates of blood from a handful of donors. The germline V gene has CDR1 SGHVS and CDR2 FNYEAQ. Trimming at V came to 5 bases and at J to 2 bases, leaving 3 bases not matched to a gene. This CDR3 comprises 13 residues. Data came from immunoSEQ multiplex PCR; TCRdb stores just in-frame clones and leaves some out. The data contain more than 65,000 clones, nearly 97% of them singletons. Input material: T cells isolated from PBMCs. The TCR sequence derives from a human donor in good health. The gene calls are TRBV7-6 and TRBJ2-7, with 7 positions matching TRBD1. CDR3 amino acids: CASSVGQPYEQYF. The CDR3 DNA reads TGTGCCAGCAGCGTGGGACAGCCCTACGAGCAGTACTTC.